What follows are 32 T cell receptor beta chains derived from one specimen sequenced in a study of regulatory T cells in long-lasting Graves disease. Libraries of TCR beta came from iRepertoire HTBI primers plus Arm-PCR of CDR3 regions. Via MiXCR, TCRdb re-called the multiplex PCR reads, giving one row per CDR3 protein. In the table there are a few hundred thousand distinct CDR3 sequences, roughly 12% of which are singletons. Stated time point: newly diagnosed GD, antithyroid drugs for less than 3 months. RNA extracted from PBMCs served as the sequencing template. These same records also appear under a second study, on T cells in Graves' hyperthyroidism and ophthalmopathy.

Sequenced material: peripheral blood mononuclear cells (PBMCs), taken at new diagnosis, from a patient treated with antithyroid drugs. Receptors originate from a woman in her late teens or twenties with Graves disease.

This clonotype was observed many times. CDR3 amino acids: CSASRLGQGRTF. The CDR3 nucleotides read TGCAGTGCTAGTAGGCTCGGCCAGGGTCGTACCTTC. The rearrangement uses TRBV20-1 and TRBJ1-2, with a possible D match to TRBD1 (5 bases). Germline V gives CDR1 DFQATT, CDR2 SNEGSKA (reference sequence). Trimming removed 3 bases at V and 14 bases at J, with 19 bases between. CDR3 length: 12 residues.

This clonotype was counted a few times. Given a much more abundant clone one base away, this may be a read error. The chain employs TRBV28 and TRBJ1-1; no firm D call. Germline V gene data show CDR1 as MDHEN and CDR2 as SYDVKM. The CDR3 loop spans 11 amino acids. CDR3 region: CASRRRPETFF. CDR3 DNA: TGTGCCAGCAGAAGACGCCCTGAAACTTTCTTT. Supplemented by reference TRBV28 and TRBJ1-1, the full variable domain reads DVKVTQSSRYLVKRTGEKVFLECVQDMDHENMFWYRQDPGLGLRLIYFSYDVKMKEKGDIPEGYSVSREKKERFSLILESASTNQTSMYLCASRRRPETFFGQGTRLTVV.

This clonotype came up many times. J is TRBJ2-7 and V is TRBV11-2, with TRBD2 matching 8 bases. The germline CDR1 and CDR2 sequences are SGHAT and FQNNGV. With V trimmed by 6 bases and J by 2 bases, 15 bases remained unmatched. The CDR3 sequence is 17 residues long. CDR3 protein: CASSQIGLPSGPYEQYF. The CDR3 bases are TGTGCCAGCAGTCAAATAGGGTTGCCTAGCGGGCCCTACGAGCAGTACTTC.

This clonotype was recorded many times. The V call is TRBV7-9, the J call TRBJ1-5, with 7 bases that match TRBD1. The CDR3 totals 14 residues. The trim removed 5 bases at V and 5 bases at J, leaving 6 bases unmatched. Germline loops: CDR1 SEHNR, CDR2 FQNEAQ (reference sequence). In DNA form, the CDR3 reads TGTGCCAGCAGCACCGGGACAGATGATCAGCCCCAGCATTTT. As protein: CASSTGTDDQPQHF.

This clonotype appeared a few times. The chain employs TRBV11-2 and TRBJ2-1; 10 bases align to TRBD2. CDR3 length: 15 residues. Germline V CDR1 and CDR2: SGHAT, FQNNGV. Trimming at V came to 3 bases and at J to 6 bases, leaving 5 bases not matched to a gene. The chain's CDR3 is CASSLGLARINEQFF. CDR3 nucleotides: TGTGCCAGCAGCTTGGGACTAGCGCGAATCAATGAGCAGTTCTTC. The complete variable domain, with remaining parts taken from reference TRBV11-2 and TRBJ2-1, reads EAGVAQSPRYKIIEKRQSVAFWCNPISGHATLYWYQQILGQGPKLLIQFQNNGVVDDSQLPKDRFSAERLKGVDSTLKIQPAKLEDSAVYLCASSLGLARINEQFFGPGTRLTVL.

Of note for this clonotype: Since a much larger clone is just one base distant, this may be a read error. V gene TRBV7-2 combines with J gene TRBJ1-6, with D hard to call. The CDR3 length is 12 residues. Germline loops: CDR1 SGHTA, CDR2 FQGNSA. In DNA, the CDR3 is TGTGCCGGCAGCTTAGGGCACTCACCCCTCCACTTT. This sequence encodes CAGSLGHSPLHF.

This clonotype was counted ten times or more. Written as DNA, the CDR3 is TGTGCCAGCAGTTTTTCGGGCCAGGATCAGCCCCAGCATTTT. It codes for CASSFSGQDQPQHF. The J gene is TRBJ1-5, the V gene TRBV12-3 or TRBV12-4, with D uncertain. V was cut by 3 bases and J by 5 bases, with 11 bases left in between. The CDR3 contains 14 residues.

This clonotype was counted at least ten times. An end of the junction differs from the germline gene, which may be a read error. The V call is TRBV5-1, the J call TRBJ1-1; D ambiguous. The CDR3 covers 12 residues. Germline CDR1 and CDR2: SGHRS and YFSETQ. The CDR3 loop is CASSKLNTEAFF. Written as DNA, the CDR3 is TGTGCCAGCAGCAAACTGAACACTGAAGCTTTCTTT.

The sample holds many counts of this clonotype. The chain carries TRBV2 and TRBJ1-2; D call uncertain. Germline V gene sequence: CDR1 SNHLY, CDR2 FYNNEI. CDR3 length: 14 amino acids. V lost 1 base to trimming and J lost 2 bases, with 8 bases between them. The CDR3 reads CASSEEEGNYGYTF. CDR3 in DNA: TGTGCCAGCAGTGAAGAAGAGGGAAACTATGGCTACACCTTC.

This clonotype was detected ten times or more. This rearrangement joins TRBV18 to TRBJ2-1; unclear D gene. The CDR3 has 12 amino acids. Germline loops: CDR1 KGHSH, CDR2 LQKENI. Trimming stripped 6 bases from V and 5 bases from J, with 8 bases between. CDR3 sequence (DNA): TGTGCCAGCTCTGCAGTTGACAATGAGCAGTTCTTC. Protein sequence: CASSAVDNEQFF.

This clonotype came up many times. This chain connects TRBV20-1 to TRBJ2-3; D is perhaps TRBD2 (5 bases). Germline V gene lookup returns CDR1 DFQATT and CDR2 SNEGSKA (reference sequence). Trimming removed 3 bases from V and 8 bases from J, with 15 bases in between. CDR3 length: 13 amino acids. The CDR3 nucleotides are TGCAGTGCTAGTGCACCGAGCGAGGGTACGCAGTATTTT. It encodes CSASAPSEGTQYF.

This clonotype has ten or more counts. The chain has TRBV29-1 and TRBJ2-7, with 9 bases identical to TRBD1. The V segment lost 1 base and the J segment 2 bases; nucleotides outside the gene matches: 6. The CDR3 is 15 residues long. Germline V gene data show CDR1 as SQVTM and CDR2 as ANQGSEA. CDR3 DNA sequence: TGCAGCGTTGAAGGAACAGGGGGCAGCGCCTACGAGCAGTACTTC. Protein: CSVEGTGGSAYEQYF.

In its sample, this clonotype was seen a few times. J is TRBJ1-1 and V is TRBV9; D unresolved. This CDR3 is 16 amino acids long. Trimming left V 6 bases short and J 0 bases short, with 18 bases between. CDR1 SGDLS and CDR2 YYNGEE come from the germline V gene. CDR3 nucleotides: TGTGCCAGCACCCCCATGGGCAGCCACATGAACACTGAAGCTTTCTTT. Protein: CASTPMGSHMNTEAFF.

The chain's CDR3 is CASSPETSGRDLDTQYF. For the CDR3, the DNA is TGCGCCAGCAGCCCCGAGACTAGCGGAAGGGACTTGGATACGCAGTATTTT. The V gene is TRBV4-1, the J gene TRBJ2-3, with 9 bases identical to TRBD2. The CDR3 sequence is 17 residues long. The V segment lost 4 bases and the J segment 6 bases; nucleotides outside the gene matches: 14. Looked up from germline, CDR1 is MGHRA and CDR2 is YSYEKL.

This clonotype was seen at least ten times. This sequence joins TRBV12-3 or TRBV12-4 and TRBJ2-3; TRBD2 aligns across 8 bases. The CDR3 spans 18 residues. The V gene end was trimmed by 6 bases and the J gene end by 5 bases; junction bases not matched to a gene: 19. CDR3 in DNA: TGTGCCAGCAGCCGCAACACGGCGGGCGGGGGGCGCGTAGATACGCAGTATTTT. It codes for CASSRNTAGGGRVDTQYF.

This clonotype was observed many times. CDR3 protein: CAISSNSGRSQETQYF. CDR3 DNA sequence: TGTGCCATCAGCAGTAATAGCGGGAGGTCCCAAGAGACCCAGTACTTC. This rearrangement joins TRBV10-3 to TRBJ2-5; TRBD2 agrees at 10 bases. The V gene's germline CDR1 is ENHRY and CDR2 SYGVKD. The CDR3 extends over 16 amino acids. V was pared by 6 bases and J by 1 base, with 8 bases of the junction left unmatched.

There are a few counts of this clonotype. Being one base from a much bigger clone, this may be a read error. V is TRBV12-3 or TRBV12-4 and J is TRBJ2-3; TRBD1 or TRBD2 may be the D gene (5 bases each). CDR3 size: 15 residues. The CDR3 bases are TGTGCCGGCAGTCTGGGACCGGCTGAAGGAGATACGCAGTATTTT. Residues: CAGSLGPAEGDTQYF.

A few counts support this clonotype. The chain uses TRBV28 and TRBJ2-2; D is unclear. V lost 7 bases and J lost 3, with 15 bases in between. Germline lookup yields CDR1 MDHEN and CDR2 SYDVKM. CDR3 size: 15 residues. The CDR3 nucleotides are TGTGCCAGCAAAACCGGCCGCGCACACACCGGGGAGCTGTTTTTT. As protein: CASKTGRAHTGELFF.

The table lists this clonotype with many counts. The V and J genes are TRBV30 and TRBJ1-2; D gene ambiguous. V was trimmed by 3 bases and J by 6 bases, leaving 17 bases between them. The CDR3 loop spans 14 amino acids. Germline V lookup: CDR1 GTSNPN, CDR2 SVGIG (reference sequence). CDR3 in amino acids: CAWSPESAPDGYTF. Written as DNA, the CDR3 is TGTGCCTGGAGCCCGGAGTCCGCGCCGGATGGCTACACCTTC.

This clonotype was picked up many times. The chain is built from TRBV11-3 and TRBJ2-7; 10 nucleotides match TRBD2. The CDR3 length is 15 residues. The V gene's germline CDR1 is SGHNT and CDR2 YENEEA. The V and J ends lost 1 base and 3 bases, in that order; junction bases with no gene match: 3. CDR3 loop: CASSLGSSGSYEQYF. The CDR3 DNA reads TGTGCCAGCAGCTTAGGGTCTAGCGGGAGCTACGAGCAGTACTTC. Based on the CDR3 plus reference TRBV11-3 and TRBJ2-7, the full variable domain is EAGVVQSPRYKIIEKKQPVAFWCNPISGHNTLYWYLQNLGQGPELLIRYENEEAVDDSQLPKDRFSAERLKGVDSTLKIQPAELGDSAVYLCASSLGSSGSYEQYFGPGTRLTVT.

The chain joins TRBV27 to TRBJ2-1; D gene unclear. V lost 6 bases and J 1 base, leaving 10 bases between the germline ends. Germline CDR1 reads MNHEY; CDR2 reads SMNVEV (reference sequence). The CDR3 totals 14 residues. DNA for the CDR3: TGTGCCAGCAGATATGGGGTATCCTACAATGAGCAGTTCTTC. Its protein is CASRYGVSYNEQFF.

The CDR3 protein is CASSVSGEPGLNTEAFF. In DNA, the CDR3 is TGTGCCAGCAGCGTATCGGGAGAGCCAGGTCTGAACACTGAAGCTTTCTTT. This chain joins TRBV9 and TRBJ1-1; D is uncertain. Germline CDR1 reads SGDLS; CDR2 reads YYNGEE. V lost 1 base to trimming and J lost 0 bases, with 16 bases between them. The CDR3 length is 17 residues.

There are many counts of this clonotype. This sequence joins TRBV29-1 and TRBJ2-3; 7 nucleotides line up with TRBD1. The junction had 9 bases not matched to a gene; V was cut back by 8 bases and J by 1 base. The length of the CDR3 is 14 residues. CDR1 is SQVTM and CDR2 is ANQGSEA in the germline V gene. The CDR3 here is CSWKATGCTDTQYF. The CDR3 nucleotides are TGCAGCTGGAAGGCGACAGGGTGCACAGATACGCAGTATTTT.

For this clonotype: Germline is not matched at one junction end, which may reflect a read error. CDR3 in amino acids: CVSSQNRGLNTEAFF. CDR3 coding DNA: TGCGTCAGCAGCCAGAACAGGGGATTGAACACTGAAGCTTTCTTT. This chain joins TRBV4-3 and TRBJ1-1, with 7 bases aligning to TRBD1. Per the germline V gene, CDR1 is LGHNA and CDR2 is YSLEER. The CDR3 is made up of 15 amino acids.

This chain uses TRBV6-1 with TRBJ2-7; D may be TRBD1 (6 bases). V was clipped by 8 bases and J by 7 bases, with 15 bases between them. Germline CDR1 MNHNS, CDR2 SASEGT. The CDR3 has 12 residues. CDR3 loop: CASGDGTREQYV. The DNA of the CDR3 is TGTGCCAGCGGGGACGGGACACGGGAGCAGTACGTC.

Many counts were recorded for this clonotype. The chain joins TRBV11-1 to TRBJ1-2; no clear D gene. The CDR3 runs 14 residues. V was clipped by 6 bases and J by 11 bases, with 22 bases between them. Germline V gene sequence: CDR1 SGHAT, CDR2 FQDESV (reference sequence). CDR3 DNA: TGTGCCAGCAGTCCTAGAGACCGACATTCTCGGTACACCTTC. This gives the protein CASSPRDRHSRYTF.

This clonotype was observed many times. The chain recombines TRBV7-2 with TRBJ2-7; perhaps TRBD2 as D (6 bases). The CDR3 totals 15 residues. CDR1 SGHTA and CDR2 FQGNSA come from the germline V gene. Trimming pared 0 bases from V and 6 bases from J, leaving 15 bases between. The CDR3 reads CASSLARGKVGEQYF. Written as DNA, the CDR3 is TGTGCCAGCAGCTTAGCGCGGGGTAAAGTCGGCGAGCAGTACTTC. Complete variable domain (other parts from reference TRBV7-2 and TRBJ2-7): GAGVSQSPSNKVTEKGKDVELRCDPISGHTALYWYRQSLGQGLEFLIYFQGNSAPDKSGLPSDRFSAERTGGSVSTLTIQRTQQEDSAVYLCASSLARGKVGEQYFGPGTRLTVT.

J is TRBJ2-7 and V is TRBV18; TRBD1 matches 7 bases. Germline CDR1 is KGHSH and CDR2 is LQKENI. The trim removed 6 bases at V and 2 bases at J, leaving 4 bases unmatched. The CDR3 has 13 residues. CDR3 nucleotide sequence: TGTGCCAGCTCCCCGGGACAGACCTACGAGCAGTACTTC. As protein: CASSPGQTYEQYF.

This clonotype has a handful of counts. The CDR3 sequence is CASSGWDQETQYF. In DNA, the CDR3 is TGTGCTAGTTCGGGGTGGGACCAAGAGACCCAGTACTTC. The chain recombines TRBV12-5 with TRBJ2-5; D might be TRBD2 (5 bases). The germline V gene encodes CDR1 LGHNT and CDR2 FRNRAP. The CDR3 extends over 13 amino acids. With 8 bases removed from V and 0 bases from J, the gap between germline ends came to 10 bases.

This clonotype was detected many times. The chain uses TRBV6-1 and TRBJ2-7; D not certain. Per the germline V gene, CDR1 is MNHNS and CDR2 is SASEGT. The CDR3 is 14 residues long. The ends were cut back, 1 base at V and 0 bases at J, with 7 bases in the middle. CDR3: CASSEEVNSYEQYV. In nucleotides, the CDR3 is TGTGCCAGCAGTGAAGAGGTCAACTCCTACGAGCAGTACGTC.

Ten or more counts support this clonotype. This chain joins TRBV12-3 or TRBV12-4 and TRBJ1-2; unclear D gene. The ends were cut back, 7 bases at V and 4 bases at J, with 19 bases in the middle. The CDR3 has 15 amino acids. Here the CDR3 reads CASTSGRRRIYGYTF. The CDR3 DNA sequence: TGTGCCAGCACCTCGGGGAGAAGGCGGATCTATGGCTACACCTTC.

This clonotype has a count of ten or more. The V and J genes are TRBV7-9 and TRBJ1-6, with 7 nucleotides matching TRBD1. There are 15 residues in the CDR3. Unmatched junction bases numbered 11, after V lost 5 bases and J lost 10 bases. Germline lookup yields CDR1 SEHNR and CDR2 FQNEAQ (reference sequence). As DNA, the CDR3 is TGTGCCAGCAGCGCGTCAGGGGGTGGAGGGTCACCCCTCCACTTT. It codes for CASSASGGGGSPLHF.